This T cell receptor (beta chain) was observed in a study of T cells in tuberculosis. Produced via immunoSEQ multiplex PCR; TCRdb's table is partial and in-frame only. The sample contains more than 30,000 clones, approximately 94% of which appear only once. The CDR3 is made up of 14 amino acids. Germline V CDR1 and CDR2: MNHEY, SMNVEV (reference sequence). Trimming shortened V by 4 bases and J by 4 bases, and 11 bases separated the two germline ends. V and J are TRBV27 and TRBJ1-5, with D perhaps TRBD1 (5 bases). The source material was PBMCs. The sequence came from a donor aged 10 to 29 with latent tuberculosis or without tuberculosis infection. Some clones in this sample may be carry-over from other donors' samples. CDR3 in DNA: TGTGCCAGCAGTTATGGGGCACGGAATCAGCCCCAGCATTTT. Translated, it gives CASSYGARNQPQHF.